The clone carrying this T cell receptor (beta chain) has more than one count but fewer than ten. The antigen is undetermined. Uncontrolled infection, other autoimmune disease, pregnancy or lactation disqualified patients from enrolment. The sample belongs to a study of T cells in Graves' hyperthyroidism and ophthalmopathy. Amplified TCR beta CDR3 regions came from RNA transcripts. An initial round of RT-PCR targeting the TCR CDR3 relied on the HTBI primer set. Using its own MiXCR run on the multiplex PCR reads, TCRdb lists one record per CDR3 protein. The sample holds approximately 560,000 distinct CDR3 sequences; approximately 15% are singletons and the top ten take roughly 6.6%. The length of the CDR3 is 12 residues. Germline V gene lookup returns CDR1 GTSNPN and CDR2 SVGIG (reference sequence). V was cut by 8 bases and J by 4 bases, with 14 bases left in between. General study findings and limits: Blood also held most thyroid clonotypes expanded beyond 0.001.

Material: blood. This chain connects TRBV30 to TRBJ2-5, with D tentatively TRBD1 (6 bases). The TCR originated in a woman aged 30 to 39 with Graves' hyperthyroidism. In nucleotides, the CDR3 is TGTGCCGGAAACAGGGTCTTAGAGACCCAGTACTTC. This sequence encodes CAGNRVLETQYF.